This paragraph reports one T cell receptor beta chain. V lost 8 bases and J 5 bases, leaving 9 bases between the germline ends. In germline, CDR1 is KGHSH, CDR2 LQKENI. The length of the CDR3 is 11 residues. The record originates from a study of blood T cell repertoires in COVID-19. The overall study: Both acute and convalescent COVID-19 samples were obtained from the United States, Italy and Spain. PBMCs, B-cell-depleted T cells, or T cells provided the cDNA or gDNA that made up the material.

The authors' processing: Estimated nucleated cell counts came from reference gene primer amplification. Clones were read by immunoSEQ multiplex PCR, and TCRdb kept only the in-frame ones, dropping some. Clone size and V and J calls were adopted from that table, with D and trimming inferred from the DNA. The top ten clones hold roughly 10% of a sample with under 150,000 clones, roughly four fifths of them seen once. The receptor was isolated from a man between 35 and 55 years old with active or convalescent COVID-19. Sequencing was carried out using peripheral blood. The V call is TRBV18, the J call TRBJ1-2; no clear D. CDR3 in amino acids: CASTRDYGYTF. In nucleotides, the CDR3 is TGTGCCAGCACGCGGGATTATGGCTACACCTTC.